Listed here are 24 T cell receptor beta chains from one sample, sequenced in a study of beta chain features in type 1 diabetes. Findings and caveats of the study: When Type 1 diabetes patients were examined, their TCRB CDR3s proved moderately but significantly shorter in all four CD4+ subsets.

Expressed TCRB transcripts were sequenced, since all the RNA that had been isolated was reverse transcribed. Measured with immunoSEQ multiplex PCR; TCRdb has only the in-frame clones, and not every one. The table lists some 250,000 clones, roughly 10% of them singletons. No cognate antigen is known for these TCRs. Material for sequencing was naive CD4+ T cells from blood. Receptor source: a man aged 30 to 39 with type 1 diabetes.

V and J are TRBV21-1 and TRBJ1-5; the D call in the table, TRBD1, was not verified against the DNA. TRBV21-1 is annotated as a pseudogene. The CDR3 totals 15 residues. The CDR3 here is CASSKVGARNQPQHF. For the CDR3, the DNA is TGTGCCAGCAGCAAAGTAGGGGCACGCAATCAGCCCCAGCATTTT.

On this clone itself: An end of the junction does not agree with germline; a read error may underlie this. This sequence joins TRBV30 and TRBJ1-1; the D is unclear. CDR1 is GTSNPN, CDR2 SVGIG, per germline (reference sequence). This CDR3 is 12 amino acids long. The CDR3 sequence: CAWTGMNAEAFF. The CDR3 DNA follows: TGTGCCTGGACAGGAATGAACGCTGAAGCTTTCTTT.

V is TRBV5-6 and J is TRBJ2-5; D unresolved. Germline CDR1 SGHDT, CDR2 YYEEEE. With 3 bases removed from V and 7 bases from J, the gap between germline ends came to 16 bases. This CDR3 is built from 14 residues. The CDR3 loop is CASSSQTAWRTQYF. CDR3 in DNA: TGTGCCAGCAGCTCTCAGACTGCGTGGCGGACCCAGTACTTC.

There are a few counts of this clone. The chain uses TRBV7-9 and TRBJ2-3; tentatively, D is TRBD2 (6 bases). The length of the CDR3 is 14 residues. The V gene lost 7 bases and the J gene lost 4 bases, with 15 bases spanning the gap. Germline V gene lookup returns CDR1 SEHNR and CDR2 FQNEAQ (reference sequence). The CDR3 loop is CASMEGRSADTQYF. The CDR3 DNA is TGTGCCAGCATGGAGGGCAGGAGCGCAGATACGCAGTATTTT.

The V call is TRBV5-1, the J call TRBJ2-7, with D maybe TRBD2 (5 bases). V lost 0 bases, J lost 4 bases, and 14 bases lay in between. This CDR3 has 15 amino acids. Germline V gives CDR1 SGHRS, CDR2 YFSETQ. The DNA for the CDR3 is TGCGCCAGCAGCTTGGACGGAGGCATGGGATACGAGCAGTACTTC. Translation: CASSLDGGMGYEQYF.

This chain uses TRBV7-8 with TRBJ2-5; D is ambiguous. Germline lookup yields CDR1 SGHVS and CDR2 FQNEAQ. V was clipped by 2 bases and J by 4 bases, with 11 bases between them. CDR3 length: 14 amino acids. The CDR3 loop reads CASSLNELSETQYF. The CDR3 nucleotides are TGTGCCAGCAGCTTAAACGAGCTGTCAGAGACCCAGTACTTC.

The chain employs TRBV10-3 and TRBJ2-2, with D perhaps matching TRBD2 (6 bases). The germline gives CDR1 ENHRY, CDR2 SYGVKD. Trimming shortened V by 0 bases and J by 1 base, and 12 bases separated the two germline ends. The CDR3 is 17 residues long. CDR3 nucleotide sequence: TGTGCCATCAGTGAGTCTGCGGCGGGGAGGAACACCGGGGAGCTGTTTTTT. Translated, it gives CAISESAAGRNTGELFF.

The CDR3, as DNA: TGTGCCAGCAGCTCCGGGGCTAGCGGGGGGGAATACGAGCAGTACTTC. This gives the protein CASSSGASGGEYEQYF. The chain links TRBV7-3 to TRBJ2-7; TRBD2 matches at 12 bases. Trimming at V came to 4 bases and at J to 4 bases, leaving 8 bases not matched to a gene. The germline gives CDR1 SGHTA, CDR2 FQGTGA. The CDR3 totals 16 residues.

This chain uses TRBV2 with TRBJ2-7; D remains unclear. Germline lookup yields CDR1 SNHLY and CDR2 FYNNEI. The germline V and J ends were trimmed by 7 bases and 4 bases, with 8 bases remaining between them. The CDR3 covers 11 residues. The CDR3 bases are TGTGCCAGCAATACAGTGTACGAGCAGTACTTC. Translated: CASNTVYEQYF.

This chain joins TRBV18 and TRBJ2-3, with D maybe TRBD1 (5 bases). V lost 4 bases and J lost 1, with 15 bases in between. The V gene's germline CDR1 is KGHSH and CDR2 LQKENI. The CDR3 extends over 16 amino acids. CDR3 amino acids: CASSRREGAGTDTQYF. In DNA form, the CDR3 reads TGTGCCAGCTCACGGCGCGAAGGGGCCGGCACAGATACGCAGTATTTT. Drawing the rest from reference TRBV18 and TRBJ2-3, the complete variable domain is NAGVMQNPRHLVRRRGQEARLRCSPMKGHSHVYWYRQLPEEGLKFMVYLQKENIIDESGMPKERFSAEFPKEGPSILRIQQVVRGDSAAYFCASSRREGAGTDTQYFGPGTRLTVL.

The V and J genes are TRBV10-3 and TRBJ2-3; 7 positions match TRBD2. CDR3 length: 16 residues. V trimming: 11 bases; J trimming: 4 bases; junction bases outside the gene matches: 18. Per germline, CDR1 ENHRY and CDR2 SYGVKD. In DNA form, the CDR3 reads TGTGCCGCCCGCCCCAGCGGGGCCGAGTACGCAGATACGCAGTATTTT. This gives the protein CAARPSGAEYADTQYF.

The chain carries TRBV5-6 and TRBJ1-1; D is possibly TRBD1 (6 bases). The length of the CDR3 is 12 residues. The V gene's germline CDR1 is SGHDT and CDR2 YYEEEE. Trimming cost V 3 bases and J 8 bases, with 11 bases left between them. This CDR3 reads CASSWWGGEAFF. CDR3 sequence (DNA): TGTGCCAGCAGCTGGTGGGGGGGCGAAGCTTTCTTT.

The J gene is TRBJ1-5, the V gene TRBV7-6, with TRBD1 identical over 7 bases. Germline CDR1 SGHVS, CDR2 FNYEAQ. Trimming cost V 5 bases and J 3 bases; bases outside gene matches: 1. The CDR3 length is 13 residues. The DNA for the CDR3 is TGTGCCAGCAGCAGGGGGCCCAATCAGCCCCAGCATTTT. Encoded protein: CASSRGPNQPQHF.

The chain combines TRBV11-2 with TRBJ2-5; D remains ambiguous. Trimming took 2 bases from V and 4 from J, leaving 11 bases between them. The CDR3 contains 14 residues. The V gene's germline CDR1 is SGHAT and CDR2 FQNNGV. In DNA, the CDR3 is TGTGCCAGCAGCTTAAGATCATGGGCAGAGACCCAGTACTTC. This encodes CASSLRSWAETQYF.

This clone was counted only a few times. The chain employs TRBV4-2 and TRBJ2-1; 10 nucleotides match TRBD2. From germline, CDR1 is LGHNA and CDR2 YNFKEQ. The CDR3 has 19 residues. The ends lost 0 bases at V and 6 bases at J; junction bases unmatched: 14. Here the CDR3 reads CASSQDLFGQAGGRNEQFF. CDR3 sequence (DNA): TGTGCCAGCAGCCAAGATTTGTTCGGGCAAGCGGGGGGGCGCAATGAGCAGTTCTTC.

This clone has more than one count but fewer than ten. The sample holds other DNA sequences that translate to the same CDR3. This chain links TRBV7-9 with TRBJ2-7; 9 positions match TRBD1. The germline V gene encodes CDR1 SEHNR and CDR2 FQNEAQ (reference sequence). J was trimmed by 0 bases and V by 3 bases; bases with no gene match: 3. This CDR3 has 15 residues. The CDR3: CASSLGQGLSYEQYF. The CDR3 DNA follows: TGTGCCAGCAGCTTGGGACAGGGTCTCTCCTACGAGCAGTACTTC.

The rearrangement joins TRBV11-3 to TRBJ1-1; D is uncertain. V was clipped by 3 bases and J by 2 bases, with 7 bases between them. From germline, CDR1 is SGHNT and CDR2 YENEEA. This CDR3 has 13 amino acids. Here the CDR3 reads CASSFMLNTEAFF. DNA of the CDR3: TGTGCCAGCAGCTTCATGCTAAACACTGAAGCTTTCTTT. Complete variable domain (other parts from reference TRBV11-3 and TRBJ1-1): EAGVVQSPRYKIIEKKQPVAFWCNPISGHNTLYWYLQNLGQGPELLIRYENEEAVDDSQLPKDRFSAERLKGVDSTLKIQPAELGDSAVYLCASSFMLNTEAFFGQGTRLTVV.

The chain recombines TRBV28 with TRBJ2-3; 9 bases match TRBD2. CDR3 length: 17 residues. Germline V CDR1 and CDR2: MDHEN, SYDVKM. V shed 2 bases, J shed 0 bases, and the junction held 6 bases outside the gene matches. CDR3: CASSLGWAGGSTDTQYF. The DNA for the CDR3 is TGTGCCAGCAGTTTAGGTTGGGCGGGGGGGAGCACAGATACGCAGTATTTT.

This clone occurred a few times. This chain connects TRBV7-9 to TRBJ1-2, with a possible D match to TRBD1 (6 bases). Germline-derived CDR1 and CDR2 are SEHNR and FQNEAQ (reference sequence). V lost 6 bases to trimming and J lost 6 bases, with 14 bases between them. The CDR3 is 13 residues long. CDR3 residues: CASRSTGWDGYTF. The CDR3 DNA reads as TGTGCCAGCAGGTCGACAGGTTGGGATGGCTACACCTTC.

About this clone itself: Other DNA variants within this sample encode the same CDR3. The rearrangement links TRBV2 to TRBJ1-5, with 7 positions matching TRBD1. The germline gives CDR1 SNHLY, CDR2 FYNNEI. The V segment lost 4 bases and the J segment 4 bases; nucleotides outside the gene matches: 4. The CDR3 covers 14 residues. The DNA for the CDR3 is TGTGCCAGCAGTGCGACAGGGAGGAATCAGCCCCAGCATTTT. The encoded protein is CASSATGRNQPQHF.

This clone was detected only a few times. The chain employs TRBV5-6 and TRBJ2-7; possible D gene TRBD1, 6 bases. Between the trimmed V and J ends, which lost 4 bases and 6 bases, there was a span of 26 bases. CDR1 SGHDT and CDR2 YYEEEE come from the germline V gene. The CDR3 is 17 residues long. The CDR3 DNA sequence: TGTGCCAGCAGCCGCCTCACCCTCCGGGACACCTCTTTCGAGCAGTACTTC. It is translated as CASSRLTLRDTSFEQYF.

This sequence joins TRBV29-1 and TRBJ2-3; 7 bases match TRBD1. The CDR3 contains 13 residues. Germline-derived CDR1 and CDR2 are SQVTM and ANQGSEA. V was clipped by 3 bases and J by 4 bases; unmatched bases: 4. The CDR3 nucleotides read TGCAGCGTTGAGGGGACAGTCTCAGATACGCAGTATTTT. This codes for CSVEGTVSDTQYF.

The rearrangement links TRBV9 to TRBJ2-7; D might be TRBD2 (6 bases). Germline values: CDR1 SGDLS, CDR2 YYNGEE. V was clipped by 0 bases and J by 3 bases, with 10 bases between them. There are 14 residues in the CDR3. Written as DNA, the CDR3 is TGTGCCAGCAGCGTAGTGGCGGGGAGCTACGAGCAGTACTTC. This encodes CASSVVAGSYEQYF.

This clone was seen a handful of times. The V gene is TRBV7-9, the J gene TRBJ2-1; a weak D match, TRBD2 (6 bases). Looked up from germline, CDR1 is SEHNR and CDR2 is FQNEAQ (reference sequence). Trimming took 6 bases from V and 7 from J, leaving 25 bases between them. The CDR3 runs 17 residues. CDR3 sequence: CASSLGGTGGNVNEQFF. Here the CDR3 DNA reads TGTGCCAGCAGTCTTGGGGGTACCGGGGGTAATGTGAATGAGCAGTTCTTC. Full variable domain (remainder filled in from reference TRBV7-9 and TRBJ2-1): DTGVSQNPRHKITKRGQNVTFRCDPISEHNRLYWYRQTLGQGPEFLTYFQNEAQLEKSRLLSDRFSAERPKGSFSTLEIQRTEQGDSAMYLCASSLGGTGGNVNEQFFGPGTRLTVL.